A selection of T cell receptor beta chains follows, all from one sample in a study of blood T cell repertoires in COVID-19. The method was immunoSEQ multiplex PCR; TCRdb's version includes in-frame clones alone and lacks a portion of them. The sample lists about 310,000 clones, about nine tenths seen once, with 1% in the top ten. The sequencing sample was made of peripheral blood. The receptors derive from a man between 50 and 59 years old with active or convalescent COVID-19. The CDR3 runs from the conserved cysteine through the conserved F or W. Each record gives: V gene, D gene, CDR3 length, clone size, J gene, CDR3 protein, CDR3 DNA. A D gene is named only where the DNA matches it firmly. Where a row states a size, it is once, few, many or the class of an expanded clone; other rows omit it.

TRBV13	NA	15	NA	TRBJ2-5	CASSSTSRGFETQYF	TGTGCCAGCAGCTCTACCTCTAGGGGCTTCGAGACCCAGTACTTC
TRBV11-2	NA	17	NA	TRBJ1-2	CASSPMVGGRNNYGYTF	TGTGCCAGCAGCCCGATGGTCGGGGGGCGGAATAACTATGGCTACACCTTC
TRBV5-1	TRBD1	15	NA	TRBJ1-1	CASTLGTGTNTEAFF	TGCGCCAGCACCCTAGGGACAGGGACGAACACTGAAGCTTTCTTT
TRBV5-4	TRBD1	19	NA	TRBJ2-4	CASSLARGQGALAKNIQYF	TGTGCCAGCAGCTTGGCCAGAGGACAGGGGGCCCTAGCCAAAAACATTCAGTACTTC
TRBV30	NA	12	NA	TRBJ2-7	CAWSVLGYEQYF	TGTGCCTGGAGTGTGCTCGGGTACGAGCAGTACTTC
TRBV6-1	NA	15	NA	TRBJ2-7	CASSDPGPSSYEQYF	TGTGCCAGCAGTGATCCAGGGCCGTCCTCCTACGAGCAGTACTTC
TRBV27	NA	14	few	TRBJ1-2	CASSLSRGQIGYTF	TGTGCCAGCAGTTTATCGAGAGGGCAAATTGGCTACACCTTC
TRBV7-9	NA	15	NA	TRBJ1-1	CASSSVPGGFTEAFF	TGTGCCAGCAGCTCAGTTCCCGGGGGGTTTACTGAAGCTTTCTTT
TRBV25-1	NA	13	NA	TRBJ2-7	CASRRTDSYEQYF	TGTGCCAGCAGAAGGACAGACTCCTACGAGCAGTACTTC
TRBV10-3	TRBD1	17	NA	TRBJ2-3	CAISGPLGQGATDTQYF	TGTGCCATCAGTGGGCCCCTGGGACAGGGGGCGACAGATACGCAGTATTTT
TRBV5-1	TRBD1	15	NA	TRBJ1-5	CASSLQGGSNQPQHF	TGCGCCAGCAGCTTACAGGGGGGAAGCAATCAGCCCCAGCATTTT
TRBV27	NA	15	NA	TRBJ2-1	CASMGDVSSYNEQFF	TGTGCCAGCATGGGCGACGTTAGCTCCTACAATGAGCAGTTCTTC
TRBV7-9	NA	14	NA	TRBJ1-1	CASSFTGLYTEAFF	TGTGCCAGCAGCTTTACAGGGTTATACACTGAAGCTTTCTTT
TRBV2	TRBD1	17	NA	TRBJ1-5	CASSEGSTGGWGQPQHF	TGTGCCAGCAGTGAAGGGTCGACAGGGGGCTGGGGTCAGCCCCAGCATTTT
TRBV18	NA	14	NA	TRBJ1-1	CASSLQETGHEAFF	TGTGCCAGCTCTTTACAAGAAACAGGCCATGAAGCTTTCTTT
TRBV5-1	NA	14	NA	TRBJ2-3	CASSFGGYTDTQYF	TGCGCCAGCAGCTTCGGCGGATACACAGATACGCAGTATTTT
TRBV6-6	NA	13	NA	TRBJ1-1	CASSLTREGEAFF	TGTGCCAGCAGTTTAACCAGAGAGGGTGAAGCTTTCTTT
TRBV24-1	TRBD1	19	NA	TRBJ2-6	CATTINPGQGTSGANVLTF	TGTGCCACCACTATAAATCCGGGACAGGGGACGTCAGGGGCCAACGTCCTGACTTTC
TRBV7-2	NA	17	few	TRBJ1-6	CASSLERGNAVSSPLHF	TGTGCCAGCAGCTTAGAGAGGGGGAATGCAGTAAGTTCACCCCTCCACTTT
TRBV3-1/TRBV3-2	NA	14	NA	TRBJ1-2	CASSQDTVGYGYTF	TGTGCCAGCAGCCAAGATACTGTCGGCTATGGCTACACCTTC
TRBV12-3/TRBV12-4	NA	11	few	TRBJ1-1	CASTKNTEAFF	TGTGCCAGCACTAAGAACACTGAAGCTTTCTTT
TRBV6-1	NA	14	NA	TRBJ1-1	CASSEGHLNTEAFF	TGTGCCAGCAGTGAGGGACACCTAAACACTGAAGCTTTCTTT
TRBV29-1	TRBD2	14	NA	TRBJ2-1	CSGETSGNYNEQFF	TGCAGCGGGGAGACTAGCGGGAATTACAATGAGCAGTTCTTC
TRBV7-2	TRBD1	15	NA	TRBJ2-7	CASSLVGTGDHEQYF	TGTGCCAGCAGCTTAGTAGGGACAGGGGACCACGAGCAGTACTTC
TRBV19	TRBD2	14	few	TRBJ2-7	CASSIDRTSNEQYF	TGTGCCAGTAGTATAGACAGGACTAGCAACGAGCAGTACTTC
TRBV5-4	TRBD1	15	NA	TRBJ2-5	CASSLVVTGEETQYF	TGTGCCAGCAGCTTGGTGGTGACAGGGGAAGAGACCCAGTACTTC
TRBV3-1/TRBV3-2	NA	14	NA	TRBJ1-4	CASSQGGSGEKLFF	TGTGCCAGCAGCCAAGGAGGTTCCGGGGAAAAACTGTTTTTT